These 26 T cell receptor beta chains came from one sample sequenced in a study of shared clonotypes between healthy human individuals. The assay was immunoSEQ multiplex PCR, and TCRdb's table has in-frame clones only and misses some. Among more than 850,000 clones listed, 75% to 80% were seen once. What was sequenced was memory CD4+ T cells from PBMCs. Subset denoted: CD45RA-negative fraction. The receptors shown here come from a man aged 18 to 35 in good health. Some clones in this sample may be carry-over from other donors' samples.

The chain couples TRBV5-4 to TRBJ2-3; possibly TRBD1 or TRBD2 for D (5 bases each). The CDR3 totals 15 residues. The germline V gene encodes CDR1 SGHNT and CDR2 YYREEE (reference sequence). The V gene lost 4 bases and the J gene lost 3 bases, with 15 bases spanning the gap. In DNA, the CDR3 is TGTGCCAGCAGCCCGGGGCTAGAGTTAACAGATACGCAGTATTTT. As protein: CASSPGLELTDTQYF.

Points on this clone: The identical CDR3 is also encoded by other nucleotide sequences in the sample. The chain uses TRBV28 and TRBJ1-5, with TRBD1 matching 10 bases. V lost 5 bases, J lost 1 base, and 5 bases stayed unmatched. The germline V gene encodes CDR1 MDHEN and CDR2 SYDVKM. The CDR3 totals 16 residues. The CDR3 spells CASSHRQGASNQPQHF. CDR3 sequence (DNA): TGTGCCAGCAGTCATCGACAGGGGGCAAGCAATCAGCCCCAGCATTTT.

The V and J genes are TRBV30 and TRBJ1-4, with D possibly being TRBD1 (6 bases). Trimming removed 1 base at V and 10 bases at J, with 13 bases between. Germline V lookup: CDR1 GTSNPN, CDR2 SVGIG (reference sequence). There are 13 residues in the CDR3. This chain's CDR3 is CAWSGIQGGKLFF. The CDR3 nucleotides read TGTGCCTGGAGTGGCATACAGGGAGGAAAACTGTTTTTT. Based on the CDR3 plus reference TRBV30 and TRBJ1-4, the full variable domain is SQTIHQWPATLVQPVGSPLSLECTVEGTSNPNLYWYRQAAGRGLQLLFYSVGIGQISSEVPQNLSASRPQDRQFILSSKKLLLSDSGFYLCAWSGIQGGKLFFGSGTQLSVL.

The chain uses TRBV5-4 and TRBJ1-2; 11 nucleotides line up with TRBD1. Germline CDR1 and CDR2: SGHNT and YYREEE (reference sequence). The trim removed 3 bases at V and 7 bases at J, leaving 5 bases unmatched. The CDR3 is made up of 14 amino acids. The CDR3 region is CASSYGQGASGYTF. The DNA for the CDR3 is TGTGCCAGCAGCTACGGACAGGGGGCTAGTGGCTACACCTTC.

Of note for this clone: A single base is all that separates this from a far larger clone, so a read error is likely. The chain is built from TRBV7-9 and TRBJ2-5, with D unclear. The germline V gene encodes CDR1 SEHNR and CDR2 FQNEAQ (reference sequence). The CDR3 is made up of 11 amino acids. The ends were cut back, 5 bases at V and 2 bases at J, with 3 bases in the middle. The CDR3 DNA follows: TGTGCCAGCAGCGAACAAGAGACCCAGTACTTC. It yields the protein CASSEQETQYF.

V usage is TRBV5-8 and J usage is TRBJ2-2; D is undetermined. Looked up from germline, CDR1 is SGHTS and CDR2 is YDEGEE. The CDR3 sequence is 15 residues long. V was pared by 4 bases and J by 5 bases, with 15 bases between. The CDR3 spells CASSRTDLGTGELFF. CDR3 sequence (DNA): TGTGCCAGCAGCCGAACGGACCTAGGGACCGGGGAGCTGTTTTTT.

This clone was observed a few times. The chain couples TRBV2 to TRBJ1-1, with D possibly matching TRBD1 (6 bases). Germline-derived CDR1 and CDR2 are SNHLY and FYNNEI. Trimming left V 7 bases short and J 1 base short, with 10 bases between. The CDR3 contains 13 residues. The CDR3 region is CASTLGGNTEAFF. CDR3 sequence (DNA): TGTGCCAGCACCCTAGGGGGGAACACTGAAGCTTTCTTT.

The rearrangement joins TRBV6-6 to TRBJ2-5; 7 bases match TRBD1. From germline, CDR1 is MNHNY and CDR2 SVGAGI (reference sequence). This CDR3 spans 16 amino acids. With 2 bases clipped from V and 4 bases from J, the junction kept 10 bases outside the gene matches. The CDR3 sequence is CASSYDYRGIGETQYF. In nucleotides, the CDR3 is TGTGCCAGCAGTTACGATTACAGGGGCATCGGAGAGACCCAGTACTTC.

The rearrangement uses TRBV25-1 and TRBJ1-4; 8 bases are a match to TRBD1. V shed 8 bases and J 7 bases; nucleotides not matched to a gene: 6. This CDR3 has 13 amino acids. Germline CDR1 reads MGHDK; CDR2 reads SYGVNS. For the CDR3, the DNA is TGTGCCAGCCACCGACAGGGGAGTGAAAAACTGTTTTTT. Residues: CASHRQGSEKLFF.

The V gene is TRBV27, the J gene TRBJ2-3, with 9 bases matching TRBD1. Trimming at V came to 5 bases and at J to 7 bases, leaving 4 bases not matched to a gene. There are 13 residues in the CDR3. The germline V gene has CDR1 MNHEY and CDR2 SMNVEV (reference sequence). CDR3 in DNA: TGTGCCAGCAGTCCACAGGGGGCGAATACGCAGTATTTT. As protein: CASSPQGANTQYF.

DNA for the CDR3: TGTGCCAGCAGCCGAGTGGGGGTAACTAATGAAAAACTGTTTTTT. The encoded protein is CASSRVGVTNEKLFF. The chain recombines TRBV5-6 with TRBJ1-4; D is perhaps TRBD1 (5 bases). The CDR3 is 15 amino acids. The V and J ends lost 4 bases and 1 base respectively, with 11 bases between them. Germline CDR1 reads SGHDT; CDR2 reads YYEEEE. Together with reference TRBV5-6 and TRBJ1-4, the CDR3 gives the full variable domain: DAGVTQSPTHLIKTRGQQVTLRCSPKSGHDTVSWYQQALGQGPQFIFQYYEEEERQRGNFPDRFSGHQFPNYSSELNVNALLLGDSALYLCASSRVGVTNEKLFFGSGTQLSVL.

V and J are TRBV19 and TRBJ1-2; 9 bases are shared with TRBD1. The CDR3 has 16 amino acids. J gave up 4 bases and V 4 bases, and 10 bases lay outside the gene matches. The germline V gene has CDR1 LNHDA and CDR2 SQIVND (reference sequence). CDR3 DNA: TGTGCCAGTAGTAGAACCGGGACAGGGAGAAGCTATGGCTACACCTTC. It encodes CASSRTGTGRSYGYTF.

The CDR3 loop is CASSPGSRANEKLFF. For the CDR3, the DNA is TGCGCCAGCAGCCCCGGGTCCAGGGCCAATGAAAAACTGTTTTTT. The chain has TRBV5-1 and TRBJ1-4; tentative D call: TRBD1 (5 bases). The ends were cut back, 4 bases at V and 5 bases at J, with 15 bases in the middle. The CDR3 runs 15 residues. Germline V gene lookup returns CDR1 SGHRS and CDR2 YFSETQ. Supplemented by reference TRBV5-1 and TRBJ1-4, the full variable domain reads KAGVTQTPRYLIKTRGQQVTLSCSPISGHRSVSWYQQTPGQGLQFLFEYFSETQRNKGNFPGRFSGRQFSNSRSEMNVSTLELGDSALYLCASSPGSRANEKLFFGSGTQLSVL.

This clone was observed many times. The rearrangement joins TRBV5-6 to TRBJ2-1; D is unresolved. The CDR3 sequence is 11 residues long. V was shortened by 5 bases and J by 6 bases, with 6 bases between the two germline ends. Per germline, CDR1 SGHDT and CDR2 YYEEEE. The chain's CDR3 is CASSWANEQFF. CDR3 DNA sequence: TGTGCCAGCAGTTGGGCCAATGAGCAGTTCTTC.

This sequence joins TRBV5-6 and TRBJ1-1; D call uncertain. The CDR3 is 13 amino acids. V shed 5 bases and J shed 3 bases, with 11 bases lying between them. The germline V gene has CDR1 SGHDT and CDR2 YYEEEE. CDR3: CASSRGRDTEAFF. CDR3 coding DNA: TGTGCCAGCAGTCGAGGGCGGGACACTGAAGCTTTCTTT.

A note on this clone: The sample has other DNA sequences that encode this CDR3 too. The chain recombines TRBV7-2 with TRBJ2-3; TRBD1 matches at 7 bases. V lost 5 bases to trimming and J lost 1 base; unmatched junction nucleotides: 3. Germline assignment: CDR1 SGHTA and CDR2 FQGNSA. The CDR3 consists of 14 residues. CDR3 sequence reads: CASSLDRGTDTQYF. Here the CDR3 DNA reads TGTGCCAGCAGCCTAGACAGGGGCACAGATACGCAGTATTTT.

The V and J genes are TRBV25-1 and TRBJ2-7, with 7 bases that match TRBD1. The CDR3 covers 14 residues. The J segment lost 3 bases and the V segment lost 2 bases, leaving 4 bases of the junction unmatched. Germline-derived CDR1 and CDR2 are MGHDK and SYGVNS. The CDR3 reads CASSEGQASYEQYF. The CDR3 DNA reads as TGTGCCAGCAGTGAAGGACAGGCAAGCTACGAGCAGTACTTC.

The chain has TRBV7-2 and TRBJ2-2; 7 bases line up with TRBD2. Germline V gene sequence: CDR1 SGHTA, CDR2 FQGNSA. With V trimmed by 2 bases and J by 5 bases, 5 bases remained unmatched. CDR3 length: 15 residues. The CDR3 loop is CASSLRGRETGELFF. The CDR3 DNA follows: TGTGCCAGCAGCTTACGCGGGAGAGAAACCGGGGAGCTGTTTTTT.

V gene TRBV10-3 combines with J gene TRBJ2-3, with D maybe TRBD2 (6 bases). Trimming removed 1 base at V and 0 bases at J, with 8 bases between. Germline CDR1 reads ENHRY; CDR2 reads SYGVKD. This CDR3 is built from 15 residues. DNA for the CDR3: TGTGCCATCAGTGAGTTGGGGACTAGCACAGATACGCAGTATTTT. Translated, it gives CAISELGTSTDTQYF.

The chain recombines TRBV11-1 with TRBJ1-1; 10 bases are a match to TRBD1. The junction had 1 base not matched to a gene; V was cut back by 0 bases and J by 0 bases. The CDR3 extends over 16 amino acids. In germline, CDR1 is SGHAT, CDR2 FQDESV (reference sequence). CDR3 in amino acids: CASSLATGGMNTEAFF. The CDR3 coding sequence is TGTGCCAGCAGCTTAGCGACAGGGGGCATGAACACTGAAGCTTTCTTT.

The rearrangement joins TRBV7-8 to TRBJ1-3; TRBD1 matches at 7 bases. V lost 4 bases, J lost 7 bases, and 7 bases stayed unmatched. The V gene's germline CDR1 is SGHVS and CDR2 FQNEAQ. There are 14 residues in the CDR3. The CDR3 region is CASSSRDSGNTIYF. CDR3 coding DNA: TGTGCCAGCAGCTCTCGGGACAGCGGGAACACCATATATTTT.

The chain carries TRBV29-1 and TRBJ2-3; weak D call: TRBD2 (6 bases). V was cut by 7 bases and J by 6 bases, with 20 bases left in between. This CDR3 spans 14 amino acids. Germline CDR1 is SQVTM and CDR2 is ANQGSEA. The DNA of the CDR3 is TGCAGCGCCCCTCTGCAGGAAGCGGGTGATACGCAGTATTTT. Its protein product is CSAPLQEAGDTQYF.

The chain uses TRBV28 and TRBJ2-1; 8 bases line up with TRBD2. V lost 5 bases to trimming and J lost 8 bases; unmatched junction nucleotides: 11. The CDR3 sequence is 15 residues long. From germline, CDR1 is MDHEN and CDR2 SYDVKM. CDR3 nucleotide sequence: TGTGCCAGCAGTCCCCGGGGGGGGAGGATCCATGAGCAGTTCTTC. The encoded protein is CASSPRGGRIHEQFF.

The chain couples TRBV6-5 to TRBJ1-2; the D is unclear. Trimming cost V 6 bases and J 5 bases, with 13 bases left between them. The germline gives CDR1 MNHEY, CDR2 SVGAGI. The CDR3 sequence is 13 residues long. The DNA for the CDR3 is TGTGCCAGCAGCCCCCACGGCTCTTATGGCTACACCTTC. Translation gives CASSPHGSYGYTF.

The rearrangement joins TRBV29-1 to TRBJ1-2; no reliable D call. V was shortened by 2 bases and J by 5 bases, with 9 bases between the two germline ends. The V gene's germline CDR1 is SQVTM and CDR2 ANQGSEA. The CDR3 contains 12 residues. In DNA form, the CDR3 reads TGCAGCGTTGAAACGGATATGTATGGCTACACCTTC. Its protein is CSVETDMYGYTF. The whole variable domain, filled in from reference TRBV29-1 and TRBJ1-2, reads SAVISQKPSRDICQRGTSLTIQCQVDSQVTMMFWYRQQPGQSLTLIATANQGSEATYESGFVIDKFPISRPNLTFSTLTVSNMSPEDSSIYLCSVETDMYGYTFGSGTRLTVV.

The chain recombines TRBV14 with TRBJ2-7; D remains ambiguous. Per the germline V gene, CDR1 is SGHDN and CDR2 is FVKESK. V was pared by 1 base and J by 6 bases, with 10 bases between. This CDR3 contains 13 residues. The CDR3 coding sequence is TGTGCCAGCAGCCAAGGTCCTGGGTCCGAGCAGTACTTC. Protein product: CASSQGPGSEQYF.